This entry concerns a single T cell receptor (beta chain). Which antigen it targets is not known. Within one base of it there is no much larger clone, and no base qualities were kept. The record originates from a study of T cell responses to AZD1222 COVID-19 vaccine (dated by TCRdb to the early 2020s). Background on the whole study: AZD1222 recipients whose second dose came at about 4 weeks and those whose second dose came at about 12 weeks were combined into one group, since spike-specific TCR depth and breadth did not differ between the two schedules. TCR sequencing covered some 240 trial participants: nearly 210 given two doses of AZD1222 and approximately 26 given two doses of MenACWY control vaccine. Trial participants were enrolled into age subgroups of 18-55, 56-69 and 70-plus years, which contained about 150, 28 and 57 TCR-sequenced participants, respectively.

The junction carries 17 bases between V and J, which are trimmed by 5 bases and 10 bases respectively. The germline V gene specifies SGHAT as CDR1 and FQNNGV as CDR2. The CDR3, cysteine through phenylalanine, is 14 amino acids long. Only the CDR3 region is kept as DNA, spanning 42 bases read in frame from base 1. Paper-wide results and their limitations: Because no day 14 peak-response samples were available, repertoires were characterized only after the peak T cell response. The vaccine-associated CD4 TCRs covered the entire spike protein, and the dominant responses fell in regions 160-218 and 743-854. Conclusions about previously exposed vaccinees are limited, since just a handful of AZD1222 recipients were seropositive for SARS-CoV-2 at baseline. A significant rise in spike-specific TCR breadth and depth was observed after two AZD1222 doses relative to day 0 and relative to MenACWY recipients. Epitopes outside the regions mutated in the B.1.351 and B.1.1.7 variants were reportedly recognized by nearly half of the unique spike-specific TCRs. The 56-69-year group was small, and its depth increase did not reach significance, likely because of low power. Participants were mostly white British and included more females than males, and it was suggested by the authors that clonal diversity may have been underestimated.

The CDR3 regions of human TCRbeta chains were analyzed by immunosequencing. On the authors' methods: TCRs in the repertoires were compared against a reference library of SARS-CoV-2-specific TCRs that had been generated with the MIRA antigen-specificity platform. Breadth was defined as the fraction of unique TCRs that were SARS-CoV-2-associated, and depth was defined as the fraction of total T cells that were SARS-CoV-2-associated. Using the MIRA data, every spike-specific TCR was mapped to the spike region that the TCR reacted to and assigned to either a CD4 or a CD8 class. Log10-transformed breadth and depth values were compared by one-way ANOVA with Sidak's multiple comparisons tests. This is the immuneACCESS table as TCRdb keeps it, with only in-frame sequences that have V and J called. A part of the clones is gone; compared with another copy, unresolved V genes explain less than half, and the rest is unexplained. That table is the source of V, J and clone size, and D and trimming were worked out from the DNA. This sample comprises more than 90,000 clones, approximately 90% of them detected only once. The ten largest clones represent 1% to 1.5% of the sample.

According to the study, the label for this sample's time point signals: baseline before first vaccination. Vaccinee samples were obtained from the UK trials COV001 and COV002, which included a single-blind randomized controlled phase 2/3 trial of AZD1222 (ChAdOx1 nCoV-19) in healthy adults. For TCRbeta chain sequencing, PBMC samples from trial participants were taken at day 0 and at day 28 after the second dose. Sample: peripheral blood, taken on day 0 of AZD1222 vaccination. This TCR came from an adult in good health. This chain joins TRBV11-2 to TRBJ1-4, with an unclear D gene assignment. The nucleotide sequence is given as TGTGCCAGCAGCCCTGTGGGGAGAGGCGGAAAACTGTTTTTT. Its coded protein is CASSPVGRGGKLFF. When the CDR3 is completed using the reference TRBV11-2 and TRBJ1-4 genes on either side, the full variable domain is EAGVAQSPRYKIIEKRQSVAFWCNPISGHATLYWYQQILGQGPKLLIQFQNNGVVDDSQLPKDRFSAERLKGVDSTLKIQPAKLEDSAVYLCASSPVGRGGKLFFGSGTQLSVL.